These T cell receptor beta chains were read from a single sample in a study of cytomegalovirus exposure and HLA in healthy donors. Clones were read by immunoSEQ multiplex PCR, and TCRdb kept only the in-frame ones, dropping some. Among tens of thousands of clones, 96% were seen once, and the ten largest hold 4.5%. The sequenced sample consisted of PBMCs. These receptors originate from a woman aged 18-35 years in good health and CMV-seropositive. The CDR3 runs from the conserved cysteine through the conserved F or W. Fields, in order: J gene, D gene, V gene, clone size, CDR3 protein, CDR3 DNA. A D gene is named only where the DNA matches it firmly. Only part of the rows carry a size: once, few, many, or a class if the clone is expanded.

>TRBJ2-1|TRBD2|TRBV5-8|NA
CASNLGLGNEQFF
TGTGCCAGCAACTTGGGACTAGGTAATGAGCAGTTCTTC
>TRBJ2-7|TRBD1|TRBV29-1|NA
CSVEDFGGTGVSEQYF
TGCAGCGTTGAAGATTTCGGGGGGACAGGGGTAAGCGAGCAGTACTTC
>TRBJ2-3|TRBD2|TRBV7-2|NA
CASSPGLVSTDTQYF
TGTGCCAGCAGCCCGGGACTAGTAAGCACAGATACGCAGTATTTT
>TRBJ1-3|NA|TRBV5-1|NA
CASSIEGRGPGNTIYF
TGCGCCAGCAGCATAGAAGGAAGGGGCCCTGGAAACACCATATATTTT
>TRBJ2-3|TRBD2|TRBV28|NA
CASSFRGGTSGSERDTQYF
TGTGCCAGCAGTTTTCGGGGGGGGACTAGCGGGAGTGAGAGGGATACGCAGTATTTT
>TRBJ2-5|TRBD1|TRBV7-9|NA
CASSPRVGTGDETQYF
TGTGCCAGCAGCCCCAGGGTGGGGACAGGGGATGAGACCCAGTACTTC
>TRBJ2-3|NA|TRBV28|NA
CASSSPTSLTDTQYF
TGTGCCAGCAGTTCACCGACTAGTTTAACAGATACGCAGTATTTT
>TRBJ2-3|TRBD2|TRBV15|NA
CATSRLSGMGQYF
TGTGCCACCAGCAGACTTAGCGGGATGGGGCAGTATTTT
>TRBJ1-5|TRBD1|TRBV19|NA
CASSKGARGNQPQHF
TGTGCCAGTAGTAAGGGGGCAAGGGGGAATCAGCCCCAGCATTTT
>TRBJ2-7|TRBD1|TRBV6-5|NA
CASSSTGSNYEQYF
TGTGCCAGCAGTTCGACAGGGTCAAACTACGAGCAGTACTTC
>TRBJ1-1|NA|TRBV5-1|NA
CASSLNPGGSTEAFF
TGCGCCAGCAGCTTAAACCCTGGGGGGAGCACTGAAGCTTTCTTT
>TRBJ2-7|NA|TRBV28|NA
CASSTISYEQYF
TGTGCCAGCAGCACAATTTCCTACGAGCAGTACTTC
>TRBJ1-1|NA|TRBV28|NA
CASSQRGGAYTEAFF
TGTGCCAGCAGTCAACGCGGGGGGGCCTACACTGAAGCTTTCTTT
>TRBJ2-7|NA|TRBV5-5|NA
CASSPDPGMSGEQYF
TGTGCCAGCAGCCCCGACCCGGGTATGTCGGGCGAGCAGTACTTC
>TRBJ2-2|NA|TRBV11-1|NA
CASSSRLGDTGELFF
TGTGCCAGCAGCTCGCGACTAGGGGACACCGGGGAGCTGTTTTTT
>TRBJ2-7|TRBD1|TRBV28|NA
CASSLDRVEQYF
TGTGCCAGCAGCCTCGACAGGGTCGAGCAGTACTTC
>TRBJ2-7|NA|TRBV14|NA
CASSPSDTYEQYF
TGTGCCAGCAGCCCGTCAGATACCTACGAGCAGTACTTC
>TRBJ2-5|TRBD2|TRBV7-2|NA
CASSSGTSTETQYF
TGTGCCAGCAGCTCCGGGACTAGCACGGAGACCCAGTACTTC
>TRBJ1-5|TRBD1|TRBV27|NA
CASNPGTGGSNQPQHF
TGTGCCAGCAACCCTGGGACAGGGGGCAGCAATCAGCCCCAGCATTTT
>TRBJ1-4|TRBD1|TRBV28|few
CASSRTGANEKLFF
TGTGCCAGCAGTCGGACAGGAGCTAATGAAAAACTGTTTTTT
>TRBJ1-2|TRBD1|TRBV5-6|NA
CASSSDRGGMGGYTF
TGTGCCAGCAGCTCGGACAGGGGTGGTATGGGAGGCTACACCTTC
>TRBJ1-4|TRBD1|TRBV27|few
CASSRRLTGGGSPNEKLFF
TGTGCCAGCAGCCGCCGTCTAACAGGGGGCGGTAGCCCTAATGAAAAACTGTTTTTT